These 6 T cell receptor beta chains originate from one sample sequenced in a study of T-cell memory formation after mild COVID-19. TCRdb independently ran MiXCR on the 5' RACE reads; one entry per CDR3 protein. The table lists approximately 100,000 distinct CDR3 sequences, over 8.5% of them singletons. Sequencing input: PBMCs or a T cell subset sorted from them (not recorded which). Receptor source: a man in his late teens or twenties who had mild COVID-19 (a few samples of this study predate the infection). Cell type and time point are not known.

This chain links TRBV4-1 with TRBJ2-1; D is unclear. Germline V gene lookup returns CDR1 MGHRA and CDR2 YSYEKL. V gave up 7 bases and J gave up 0 bases, with 13 bases separating them. The CDR3 spans 15 residues. As DNA, the CDR3 is TGCGCCAGCAATCCCCTTGGAAGCTCCTACAATGAGCAGTTCTTC. Protein: CASNPLGSSYNEQFF.

As DNA, the CDR3 is TGTGCCAGCAGTTTGCAAGCGGGGGGGCCGAGATTAGAGACCCAGTACTTC. Translating it yields CASSLQAGGPRLETQYF. V is TRBV12-3 or TRBV12-4 and J is TRBJ2-5; 10 nucleotides line up with TRBD2. There are 17 residues in the CDR3. The V and J ends lost 3 bases and 4 bases, in that order; junction bases with no gene match: 11.

The sample holds a few counts of this clonotype. V usage is TRBV29-1 and J usage is TRBJ1-1; 8 bases map to TRBD1. Germline V gene data show CDR1 as SQVTM and CDR2 as ANQGSEA. The J segment lost 0 bases and the V segment lost 7 bases, leaving 7 bases of the junction unmatched. The CDR3 covers 14 residues. This CDR3 is CSARGDRMNTEAFF. The DNA of the CDR3 is TGCAGCGCCAGGGGGGACAGGATGAACACTGAAGCTTTCTTT.

This chain uses TRBV12-3 or TRBV12-4 with TRBJ2-2; TRBD2 matches 11 bases. The CDR3 is made up of 17 amino acids. J gave up 3 bases and V 6 bases, and 9 bases lay outside the gene matches. CDR3 region: CASRAIAGGPHTGELFF. The DNA of the CDR3 is TGTGCCAGCAGAGCGATAGCGGGGGGGCCTCACACCGGGGAGCTGTTTTTT.

The J gene is TRBJ1-1, the V gene TRBV5-6, with D unresolved. Germline CDR1 and CDR2: SGHDT and YYEEEE. Trimming stripped 0 bases from V and 0 bases from J, with 6 bases between. The CDR3 sequence is 14 residues long. CDR3 DNA sequence: TGTGCCAGCAGCTTGGTTGGGGTGAACACTGAAGCTTTCTTT. Translating it yields CASSLVGVNTEAFF.

This clonotype was counted only a few times. The V and J genes are TRBV12-3 or TRBV12-4 and TRBJ2-2; perhaps TRBD1 as D (6 bases). CDR3 length: 15 amino acids. V gave up 7 bases and J gave up 1 base, with 13 bases separating them. The DNA of the CDR3 is TGTGCCAGCATCGCTCCGGGACAGAACACCGGGGAGCTGTTTTTT. Translating gives CASIAPGQNTGELFF.